These 21 T cell receptor beta chains originate from one sample sequenced in a study of human T cells and chemical hapten exposure. Time point denoted: patch test 1, 2 weeks after DPC sensitization. The treatment was: therapeutic diphenylcyclopropenone sensitization with weekly scalp DPC. TCRdb fed the RACE reads into MiXCR, producing one record per CDR3 protein. The data contain around 300,000 distinct CDR3 sequences, 6% to 8.5% of them singletons. Source: whole blood, taken in connection with sensitization to the hapten diphenylcyclopropenone (DPC). These receptors came from a woman between 18 and 30 years old with alopecia areata. Some clones in this sample may be carry-over from other donors' samples.

This clonotype was detected ten times or more. The CDR3 is CASSRGQGEWNQPQHF. CDR3 nucleotides: TGTGCCAGCAGCCGGGGACAGGGAGAATGGAATCAGCCCCAGCATTTT. This rearrangement joins TRBV6-6 to TRBJ1-5; TRBD1 matches 9 bases. CDR1 is MNHNY and CDR2 is SVGAGI in the germline V gene (reference sequence). The ends lost 6 bases at V and 4 bases at J; junction bases unmatched: 10. This CDR3 is 16 amino acids long.

This clonotype has a count of ten or more. The chain combines TRBV27 with TRBJ1-5; no definite D call. CDR1 and CDR2 (germline): MNHEY, SMNVEV (reference sequence). The CDR3 extends over 13 amino acids. Trimming removed 2 bases at V and 6 bases at J, with 8 bases between. CDR3 region: CASSLKWSQPQHF. The CDR3, as DNA: TGTGCCAGCAGTTTAAAGTGGAGTCAGCCCCAGCATTTT.

The chain uses TRBV7-3 and TRBJ2-7; a weak D match, TRBD2 (6 bases). V lost 6 bases, J lost 0 bases, and 15 bases lay in between. The CDR3 loop spans 15 amino acids. CDR1 and CDR2 from the germline V gene are SGHTA and FQGTGA. In DNA, the CDR3 is TGTGCCAGCAGTCCCGACGGACTAAGCTCCTACGAGCAGTACTTC. Translated, it gives CASSPDGLSSYEQYF.

This clonotype was seen a handful of times. The chain recombines TRBV12-3 or TRBV12-4 with TRBJ2-1, with 8 bases matching TRBD1. The V segment lost 8 bases and the J segment 2 bases; nucleotides outside the gene matches: 8. The length of the CDR3 is 15 residues. CDR3 coding DNA: TGTGCCAGCGGAGGACAGGGCTCAGCCTACAATGAGCAGTTCTTC. Residues: CASGGQGSAYNEQFF.

This clonotype was observed a handful of times. The chain recombines TRBV18 with TRBJ1-4, with 7 nucleotides matching TRBD1. The V segment lost 1 base and the J segment 8 bases; nucleotides outside the gene matches: 7. From germline, CDR1 is KGHSH and CDR2 LQKENI. This CDR3 has 15 amino acids. DNA for the CDR3: TGTGCCAGCTCACCACTTCGACAGGGTCTGGAAAAACTGTTTTTT. Translated: CASSPLRQGLEKLFF.

This clonotype was picked up a small number of times. The J gene is TRBJ2-1, the V gene TRBV29-1; 7 bases match TRBD2. With V trimmed by 4 bases and J by 1 base, 4 bases remained unmatched. Germline-derived CDR1 and CDR2 are SQVTM and ANQGSEA. CDR3 length: 14 amino acids. In DNA form, the CDR3 reads TGCAGCGTTGTAGCGGGCCCATCCTACAATGAGCAGTTCTTC. It translates to CSVVAGPSYNEQFF.

The chain carries TRBV13 and TRBJ2-7; the D is unclear. Trimming removed 6 bases from V and 0 bases from J, with 9 bases in between. Looked up from germline, CDR1 is PRHDT and CDR2 is FYEKMQ (reference sequence). This CDR3 region has 13 residues. CDR3 sequence reads: CASRRISSYEQYF. Here the CDR3 DNA reads TGTGCCAGCAGAAGGATTAGCTCCTACGAGCAGTACTTC.

This clonotype was seen a handful of times. This chain joins TRBV4-3 and TRBJ1-2, with D hard to call. V lost 1 base, J lost 0 bases, and 6 bases lay in between. Germline V gives CDR1 LGHNA, CDR2 YSLEER. The CDR3 has 14 residues. The CDR3 here is CASSQVPPNYGYTF. The CDR3 DNA reads as TGCGCCAGCAGCCAAGTCCCACCTAACTATGGCTACACCTTC.

This clonotype is labeled medium-sized. This chain links TRBV4-3 with TRBJ1-3; D ambiguous. The ends were cut back, 0 bases at V and 2 bases at J, with 11 bases in the middle. CDR1 is LGHNA and CDR2 is YSLEER in the germline V gene. The CDR3 has 16 amino acids. The CDR3 protein is CASSQDSGSAGNTIYF. The CDR3 coding sequence is TGCGCCAGCAGCCAAGATTCAGGATCTGCTGGAAACACCATATATTTT.

A note on this clonotype: Possible read error: a much larger clone is one base away. This sequence joins TRBV29-1 and TRBJ1-2; no clear D. The germline gives CDR1 SQVTM, CDR2 ANQGSEA. This CDR3 is 13 amino acids long. V lost 4 bases and J lost 6, with 15 bases in between. Here the CDR3 DNA reads TGCAGCGTTGGCCTTGGGTCGGCAGATGGCTACACCTTC. Protein: CSVGLGSADGYTF.

Turning to this clonotype: One end of the junction is discordant with germline, which a read error may explain. The V gene is TRBV7-8, the J gene TRBJ1-1; 11 bases align to TRBD1. The CDR3 is made up of 21 amino acids. CDR1 and CDR2 (germline): SGHVS, FQNEAQ. The CDR3 DNA is TGTGCCAGCAGCTTCCGGCCGCATCTAGAAGGGACAGGGGGAGTGAAAACTGAAGCTTTCTTT. Its protein product is CASSFRPHLEGTGGVKTEAFF.

Of note for this clonotype: Mismatch with germline at one junction end may stem from a read error. The genes are TRBV5-5 and TRBJ2-5, with 7 bases aligning to TRBD1. Germline V gene sequence: CDR1 SGHKS, CDR2 YYEKEE (reference sequence). The CDR3 totals 11 residues. CDR3 in amino acids: CASSNRDSRDF. CDR3 sequence (DNA): TGTGCCAGCAGCAACCGGGACAGCCGGGACTTC.

The V and J genes are TRBV7-8 and TRBJ1-1, with TRBD1 as a possible D gene (5 bases). The CDR3 runs 11 residues. Trimming stripped 5 bases from V and 7 bases from J, with 8 bases between. CDR1 is SGHVS, CDR2 FQNEAQ, per germline. DNA for the CDR3: TGTGCCAGCAGCGGGACGGGTGAAGCTTTCTTT. The encoded protein is CASSGTGEAFF.

This clonotype has only a few counts. J is TRBJ2-7 and V is TRBV27, with TRBD1 matching over 9 bases. Trimming removed 7 bases from V and 1 base from J; junction bases left unmatched: 11. CDR3 length: 16 residues. Germline loops: CDR1 MNHEY, CDR2 SMNVEV (reference sequence). The CDR3 spells CASTKTGGARSYEQYF. In DNA, the CDR3 is TGTGCCAGCACCAAAACAGGGGGCGCTCGGTCCTACGAGCAGTACTTC.

In this sample, this clonotype turned up many times. The V and J genes are TRBV20-1 and TRBJ1-5; D not certain. The CDR3 is 12 amino acids. Trimming took off 6 bases at V and 7 bases at J, with 13 bases between the two ends. CDR1 and CDR2 (germline): DFQATT, SNEGSKA (reference sequence). The CDR3 spells CSAAGAWQPQHF. DNA for the CDR3: TGCAGTGCAGCAGGTGCGTGGCAGCCCCAGCATTTT.

This clonotype has only a few counts. This chain connects TRBV3-1 to TRBJ2-1, with 14 bases matching TRBD2. V trimming: 3 bases; J trimming: 2 bases; junction bases outside the gene matches: 12. This CDR3 is 20 amino acids long. In germline, CDR1 is LGHDT, CDR2 YNNKEL (reference sequence). CDR3 residues: CASSHFRLAGGQRTYNEQFF. The CDR3 DNA follows: TGTGCCAGCAGCCATTTCCGACTAGCGGGGGGGCAACGCACCTACAATGAGCAGTTCTTC.

This clonotype was counted many times. The chain couples TRBV11-2 to TRBJ2-1; possible D gene TRBD1, 6 bases. This CDR3 comprises 14 residues. Germline loops: CDR1 SGHAT, CDR2 FQNNGV. The ends were cut back, 5 bases at V and 6 bases at J, with 14 bases in the middle. As DNA, the CDR3 is TGTGCCAGCAGCCCCCAGACAGGAGCCAATGAGCAGTTCTTC. It is translated as CASSPQTGANEQFF.

This clonotype has more than one count but fewer than ten. Relative to the germline gene, one junction end is altered; a read error may explain this. The CDR3 DNA follows: TGCAGTGCCAGGGACGCCTACGAGCGGTACTTC. This translates into CSARDAYERYF. The chain couples TRBV20-1 to TRBJ2-7, with D possibly being TRBD1 or TRBD2 (5 bases each). Germline V gene sequence: CDR1 DFQATT, CDR2 SNEGSKA (reference sequence). The CDR3 is 11 residues long.

In this sample, this clonotype turned up a few times. This sequence joins TRBV18 and TRBJ1-5; the match to TRBD1 covers 7 bases. V lost 5 bases, J lost 7 bases, and 8 bases stayed unmatched. Germline loops: CDR1 KGHSH, CDR2 LQKENI. CDR3 length equals 14 residues. CDR3: CASSGDRAGQPQHF. The CDR3 DNA sequence: TGTGCCAGCTCAGGAGACAGGGCTGGCCAGCCCCAGCATTTT.

The chain couples TRBV29-1 to TRBJ1-1, with a possible D match to TRBD1 (5 bases). Trimming stripped 4 bases from V and 4 bases from J, with 13 bases between. The CDR3 length is 13 residues. Germline V gives CDR1 SQVTM, CDR2 ANQGSEA. CDR3 in amino acids: CSVVKGTPTEAFF. DNA of the CDR3: TGCAGCGTTGTAAAGGGGACCCCCACTGAAGCTTTCTTT. The full variable domain, with the rest looked up from reference TRBV29-1 and TRBJ1-1, is SAVISQKPSRDICQRGTSLTIQCQVDSQVTMMFWYRQQPGQSLTLIATANQGSEATYESGFVIDKFPISRPNLTFSTLTVSNMSPEDSSIYLCSVVKGTPTEAFFGQGTRLTVV.

This clonotype was recorded many times. The genes are TRBV6-1 and TRBJ2-7; D might be TRBD2 (5 bases). V was pared by 5 bases and J by 4 bases, with 12 bases between. CDR1 and CDR2 from the germline V gene are MNHNS and SASEGT. The CDR3 runs to 13 residues. CDR3 DNA: TGTGCCAGCAGTTCACCCCGGGAATACGAGCAGTACTTC. It yields the protein CASSSPREYEQYF.